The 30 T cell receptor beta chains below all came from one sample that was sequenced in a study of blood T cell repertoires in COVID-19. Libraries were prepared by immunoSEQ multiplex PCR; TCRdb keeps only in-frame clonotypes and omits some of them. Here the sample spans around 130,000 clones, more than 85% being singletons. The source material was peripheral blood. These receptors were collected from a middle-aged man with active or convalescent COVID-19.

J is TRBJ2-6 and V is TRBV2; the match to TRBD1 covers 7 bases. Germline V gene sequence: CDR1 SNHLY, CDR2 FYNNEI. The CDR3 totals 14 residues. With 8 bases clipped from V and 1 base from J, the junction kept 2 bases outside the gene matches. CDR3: CASRQGSGANVLTF. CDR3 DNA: TGTGCCAGCCGACAGGGATCTGGGGCCAACGTCCTGACTTTC.

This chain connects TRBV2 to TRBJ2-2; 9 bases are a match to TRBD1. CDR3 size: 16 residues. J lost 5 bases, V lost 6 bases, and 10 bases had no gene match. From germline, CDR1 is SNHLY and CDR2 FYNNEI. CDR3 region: CASRPPGTGSTGELFF. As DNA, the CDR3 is TGTGCCAGCAGACCCCCCGGGACAGGGAGTACCGGGGAGCTGTTTTTT.

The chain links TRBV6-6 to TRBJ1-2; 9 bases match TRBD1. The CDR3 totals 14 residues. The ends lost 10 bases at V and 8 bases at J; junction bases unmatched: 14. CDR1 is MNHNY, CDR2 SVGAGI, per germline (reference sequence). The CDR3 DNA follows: TGTGCCACCGAGATGACAGGGGGAATAGGAGGCTACACCTTC. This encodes CATEMTGGIGGYTF.

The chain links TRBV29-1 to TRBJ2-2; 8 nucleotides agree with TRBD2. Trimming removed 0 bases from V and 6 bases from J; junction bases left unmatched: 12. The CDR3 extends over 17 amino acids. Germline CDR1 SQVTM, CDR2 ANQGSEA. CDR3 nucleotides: TGCAGCGTTGAAGATAATAGAGCGGGAGTGGCGGCCGGGGAGCTGTTTTTT. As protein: CSVEDNRAGVAAGELFF.

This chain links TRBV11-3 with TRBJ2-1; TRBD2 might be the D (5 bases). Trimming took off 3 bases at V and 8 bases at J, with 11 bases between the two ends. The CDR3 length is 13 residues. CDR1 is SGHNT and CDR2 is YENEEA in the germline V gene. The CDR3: CASSFRTRDEQFF. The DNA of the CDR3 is TGTGCCAGCAGCTTCAGGACTCGGGATGAGCAGTTCTTC.

CDR3 loop: CASSLRTPGQESDTIYF. The DNA for the CDR3 is TGTGCCAGCAGCCTAAGGACCCCGGGACAGGAGTCGGACACCATATATTTT. This chain links TRBV7-8 with TRBJ1-3; TRBD1 aligns across 8 bases. The CDR3 is 17 residues long. Trimming at V came to 5 bases and at J to 8 bases, leaving 17 bases not matched to a gene. Germline V lookup: CDR1 SGHVS, CDR2 FQNEAQ.

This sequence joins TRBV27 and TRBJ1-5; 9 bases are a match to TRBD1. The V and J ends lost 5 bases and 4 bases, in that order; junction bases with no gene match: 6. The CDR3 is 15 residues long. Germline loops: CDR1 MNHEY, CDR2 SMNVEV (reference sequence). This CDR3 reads CASSPTGGENQPQHF. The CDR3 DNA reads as TGTGCCAGCAGTCCAACAGGGGGCGAGAATCAGCCCCAGCATTTT.

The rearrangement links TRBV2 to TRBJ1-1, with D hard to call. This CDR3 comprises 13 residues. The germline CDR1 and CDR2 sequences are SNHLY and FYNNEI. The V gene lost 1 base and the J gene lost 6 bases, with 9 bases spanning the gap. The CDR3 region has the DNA TGTGCCAGCAGTGAAGTGGTAGGAGCTGAAGCTTTCTTT. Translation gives CASSEVVGAEAFF.

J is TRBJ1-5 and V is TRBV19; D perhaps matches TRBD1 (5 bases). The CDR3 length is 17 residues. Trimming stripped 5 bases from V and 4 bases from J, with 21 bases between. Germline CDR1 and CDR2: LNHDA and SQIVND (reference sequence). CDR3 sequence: CASSPYAGRRLNQPQHF. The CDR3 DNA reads TGTGCCAGTAGTCCCTACGCGGGACGCCGACTGAATCAGCCCCAGCATTTT.

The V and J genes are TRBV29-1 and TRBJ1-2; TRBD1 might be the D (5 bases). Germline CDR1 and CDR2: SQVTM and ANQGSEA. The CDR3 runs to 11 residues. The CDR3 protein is CGAKGNYGYTF. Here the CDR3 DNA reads TGCGGTGCCAAGGGGAATTATGGCTACACCTTC.

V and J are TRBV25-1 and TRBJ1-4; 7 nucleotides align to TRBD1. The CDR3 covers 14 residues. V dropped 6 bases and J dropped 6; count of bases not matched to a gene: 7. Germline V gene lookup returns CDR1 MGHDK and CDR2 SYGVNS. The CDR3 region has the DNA TGTGCCAGCAGCACGGGACAGAATGATGAAAAACTGTTTTTT. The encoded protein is CASSTGQNDEKLFF.

The CDR3 DNA sequence: TGTGCCAGCAGCCCCCGAGGGCATGAGCAGTTCTTC. Translating gives CASSPRGHEQFF. J is TRBJ2-1 and V is TRBV3-1 (or the pseudogene TRBV3-2); weak D call: TRBD2 (5 bases). This CDR3 has 12 residues. Trimming stripped 4 bases from V and 8 bases from J, with 9 bases between. The germline V gene encodes CDR1 LGHDT and CDR2 YNNKEL (reference sequence).

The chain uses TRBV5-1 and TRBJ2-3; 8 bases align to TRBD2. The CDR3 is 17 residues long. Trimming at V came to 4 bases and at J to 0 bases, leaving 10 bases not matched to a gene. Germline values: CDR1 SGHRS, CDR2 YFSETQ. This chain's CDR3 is CASSKTSEYSSTDTQYF. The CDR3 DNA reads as TGCGCCAGCAGCAAGACTAGCGAGTATTCTAGCACAGATACGCAGTATTTT.

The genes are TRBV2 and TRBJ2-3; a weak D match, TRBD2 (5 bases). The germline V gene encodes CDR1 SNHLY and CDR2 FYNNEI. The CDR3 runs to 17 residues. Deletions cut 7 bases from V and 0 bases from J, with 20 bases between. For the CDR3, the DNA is TGTGCCAGCAACAGACTATTTACCGGGCTAAGCACAGATACGCAGTATTTT. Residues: CASNRLFTGLSTDTQYF.

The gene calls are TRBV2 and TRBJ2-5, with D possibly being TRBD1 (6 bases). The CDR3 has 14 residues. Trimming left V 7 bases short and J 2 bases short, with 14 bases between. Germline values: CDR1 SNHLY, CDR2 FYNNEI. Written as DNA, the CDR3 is TGTGCCAGCAACCCGGACAGAAGTCAAGAGACCCAGTACTTC. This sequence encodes CASNPDRSQETQYF.

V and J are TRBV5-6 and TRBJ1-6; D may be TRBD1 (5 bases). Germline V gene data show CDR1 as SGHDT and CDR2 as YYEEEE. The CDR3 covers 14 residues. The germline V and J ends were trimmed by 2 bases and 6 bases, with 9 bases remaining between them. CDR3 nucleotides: TGTGCCAGCAGCTTCGGGGGGAGTAATTCACCCCTCCACTTT. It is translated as CASSFGGSNSPLHF.

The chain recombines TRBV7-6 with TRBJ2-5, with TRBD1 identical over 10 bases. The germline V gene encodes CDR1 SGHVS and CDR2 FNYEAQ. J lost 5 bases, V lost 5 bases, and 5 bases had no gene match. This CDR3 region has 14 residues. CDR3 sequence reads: CASSRQGAHETQYF. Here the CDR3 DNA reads TGTGCCAGCAGCCGACAGGGGGCCCATGAGACCCAGTACTTC. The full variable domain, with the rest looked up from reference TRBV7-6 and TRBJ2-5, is GAGVSQSPRYKVTKRGQDVALRCDPISGHVSLYWYRQALGQGPEFLTYFNYEAQQDKSGLPNDRFSAERPEGSISTLTIQRTEQRDSAMYRCASSRQGAHETQYFGPGTRLLVL.

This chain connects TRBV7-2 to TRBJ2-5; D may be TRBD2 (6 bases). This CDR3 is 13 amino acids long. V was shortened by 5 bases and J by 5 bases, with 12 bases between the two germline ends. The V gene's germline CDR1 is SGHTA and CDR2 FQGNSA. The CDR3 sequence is CASSPGGVETQYF. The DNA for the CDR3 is TGTGCCAGCAGCCCAGGAGGGGTGGAGACCCAGTACTTC.

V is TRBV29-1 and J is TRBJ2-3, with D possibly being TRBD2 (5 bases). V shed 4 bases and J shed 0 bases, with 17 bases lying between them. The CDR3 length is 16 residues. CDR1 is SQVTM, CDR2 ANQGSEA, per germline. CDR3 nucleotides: TGCAGCGTTGTAGGTAGCGAGAGGGCTAGCACAGATACGCAGTATTTT. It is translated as CSVVGSERASTDTQYF.

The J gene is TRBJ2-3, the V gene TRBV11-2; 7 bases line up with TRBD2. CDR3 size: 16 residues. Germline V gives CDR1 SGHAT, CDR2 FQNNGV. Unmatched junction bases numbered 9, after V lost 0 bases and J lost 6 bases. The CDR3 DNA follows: TGTGCCAGCAGCTTAGATTTTGGGGGGAGGGTCGATACGCAGTATTTT. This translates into CASSLDFGGRVDTQYF.

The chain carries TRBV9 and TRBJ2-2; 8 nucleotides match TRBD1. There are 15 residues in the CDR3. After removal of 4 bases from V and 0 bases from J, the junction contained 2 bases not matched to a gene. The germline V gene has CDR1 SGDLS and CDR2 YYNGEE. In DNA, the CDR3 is TGTGCCAGCAGCCCGACAGGGGCGAACACCGGGGAGCTGTTTTTT. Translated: CASSPTGANTGELFF.

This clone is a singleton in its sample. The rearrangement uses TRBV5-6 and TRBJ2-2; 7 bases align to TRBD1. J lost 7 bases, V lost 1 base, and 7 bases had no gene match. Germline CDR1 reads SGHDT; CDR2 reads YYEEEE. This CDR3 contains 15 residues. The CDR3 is CASSLPGTAYGELFF. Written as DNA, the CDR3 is TGTGCCAGCAGCTTGCCTGGGACAGCCTACGGGGAGCTGTTTTTT.

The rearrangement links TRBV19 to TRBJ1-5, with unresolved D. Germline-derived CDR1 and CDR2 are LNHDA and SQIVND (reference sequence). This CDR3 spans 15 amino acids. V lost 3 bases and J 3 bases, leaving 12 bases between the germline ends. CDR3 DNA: TGTGCCAGTAGTATGGGCGCCACAGACAATCAGCCCCAGCATTTT. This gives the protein CASSMGATDNQPQHF. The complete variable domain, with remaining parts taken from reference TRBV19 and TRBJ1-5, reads DGGITQSPKYLFRKEGQNVTLSCEQNLNHDAMYWYRQDPGQGLRLIYYSQIVNDFQKGDIAEGYSVSREKKESFPLTVTSAQKNPTAFYLCASSMGATDNQPQHFGDGTRLSIL.

The CDR3 DNA reads as TGTGCCAGCAGCAGGGGATCCTACGAGCAGTACTTC. Protein product: CASSRGSYEQYF. This rearrangement joins TRBV6-5 to TRBJ2-7; the D gene is possibly TRBD1 (6 bases). The V end was cut by 6 bases, the J end by 1 base, with 7 bases between. CDR3 length: 12 residues. Germline assignment: CDR1 MNHEY and CDR2 SVGAGI.

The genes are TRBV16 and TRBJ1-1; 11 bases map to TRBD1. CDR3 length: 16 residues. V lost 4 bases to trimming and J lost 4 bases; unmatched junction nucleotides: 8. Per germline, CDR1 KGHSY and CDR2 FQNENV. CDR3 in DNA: TGTGCCAGCAGCCGCGAAACCGGGACAGGGGGCACTGAAGCTTTCTTT. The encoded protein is CASSRETGTGGTEAFF. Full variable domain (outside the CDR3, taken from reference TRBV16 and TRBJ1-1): GEEVAQTPKHLVRGEGQKAKLYCAPIKGHSYVFWYQQVLKNEFKFLISFQNENVFDETGMPKERFSAKCLPNSPCSLEIQATKLEDSAVYFCASSRETGTGGTEAFFGQGTRLTVV.

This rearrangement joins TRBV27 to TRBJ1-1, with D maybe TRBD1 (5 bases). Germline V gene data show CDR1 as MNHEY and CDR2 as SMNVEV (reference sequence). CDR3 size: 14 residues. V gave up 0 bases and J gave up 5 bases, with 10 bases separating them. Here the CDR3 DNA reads TGTGCCAGCAGTTTATCGTCGACAGCTACTGAAGCTTTCTTT. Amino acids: CASSLSSTATEAFF.

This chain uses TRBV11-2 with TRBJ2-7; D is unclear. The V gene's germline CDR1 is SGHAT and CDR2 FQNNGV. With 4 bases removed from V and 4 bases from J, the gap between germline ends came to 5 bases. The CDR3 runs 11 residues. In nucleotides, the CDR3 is TGTGCCAGCAGCTCCCAGTACGAGCAGTACTTC. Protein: CASSSQYEQYF.

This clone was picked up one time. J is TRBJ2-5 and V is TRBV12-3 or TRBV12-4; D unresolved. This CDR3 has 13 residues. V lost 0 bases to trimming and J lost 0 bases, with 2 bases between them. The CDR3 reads CASSLADQETQYF. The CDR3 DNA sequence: TGTGCCAGCAGTTTAGCCGACCAAGAGACCCAGTACTTC.

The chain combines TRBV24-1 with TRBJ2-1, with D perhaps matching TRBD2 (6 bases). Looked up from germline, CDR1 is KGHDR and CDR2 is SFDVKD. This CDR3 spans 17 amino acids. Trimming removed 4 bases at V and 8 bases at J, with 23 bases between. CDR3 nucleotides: TGTGCCACCAGTGACAATTTCGTGACGGGGGTTATGGATGAGCAGTTCTTC. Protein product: CATSDNFVTGVMDEQFF.

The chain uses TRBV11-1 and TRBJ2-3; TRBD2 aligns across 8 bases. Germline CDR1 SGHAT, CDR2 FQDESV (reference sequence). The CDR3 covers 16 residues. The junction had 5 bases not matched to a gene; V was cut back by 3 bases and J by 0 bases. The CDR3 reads CASSFIAGTSTDTQYF. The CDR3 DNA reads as TGTGCCAGCAGCTTTATAGCGGGGACTAGCACAGATACGCAGTATTTT.